Below, 17 T cell receptor beta chains from the same sample are listed, as sequenced in a study of blood T cell repertoires in COVID-19. Assay: immunoSEQ multiplex PCR; the TCRdb copy retains only in-frame clones and omits some. This table holds about 59,000 clones, around 80% found once. Sequencing used peripheral blood. The receptors derive from a man between 60 and 75 years old with acute or convalescent COVID-19.

This chain connects TRBV28 to TRBJ2-2; D uncertain. The length of the CDR3 is 15 residues. V lost 6 bases and J lost 1, with 12 bases in between. In germline, CDR1 is MDHEN, CDR2 SYDVKM. Here the CDR3 DNA reads TGTGCCAGCAGACCCGCTACGATGAACACCGGGGAGCTGTTTTTT. This gives the protein CASRPATMNTGELFF. The variable domain in full, completed from reference TRBV28 and TRBJ2-2, reads DVKVTQSSRYLVKRTGEKVFLECVQDMDHENMFWYRQDPGLGLRLIYFSYDVKMKEKGDIPEGYSVSREKKERFSLILESASTNQTSMYLCASRPATMNTGELFFGEGSRLTVL.

This clone has just a few counts. The chain is built from TRBV6-2 or TRBV6-3 and TRBJ1-2, with 10 bases identical to TRBD1. Germline values: CDR1 MNHEY, CDR2 SVGEGT. V was pared by 5 bases and J by 8 bases, with 11 bases of the junction left unmatched. The length of the CDR3 is 15 residues. CDR3 region: CASSNRQGASRGYTF. The CDR3 nucleotides read TGTGCCAGCAGTAACCGACAGGGGGCGAGTCGGGGCTACACCTTC.

The rearrangement joins TRBV9 to TRBJ2-7; the match to TRBD1 covers 8 bases. Losses at the gene ends were 4 bases for V and 5 bases for J; bases not matched to a gene: 11. From germline, CDR1 is SGDLS and CDR2 YYNGEE. This CDR3 is built from 15 residues. The CDR3 nucleotides read TGTGCCAGCAGCTCCTCCGGGACAGGTATCCACGAGCAGTACTTC. Translation: CASSSSGTGIHEQYF.

The chain is built from TRBV11-2 and TRBJ1-3, with 7 bases fitting TRBD1. There are 17 residues in the CDR3. Germline trimming cut 5 bases from V and 2 bases from J; bases unmatched to any gene: 12. Germline V gives CDR1 SGHAT, CDR2 FQNNGV. CDR3 loop: CASSRMTTGAAGNTIYF. CDR3 in DNA: TGTGCCAGCAGCCGGATGACAACAGGGGCGGCTGGAAACACCATATATTTT.

The CDR3 nucleotides are TGTGCCAGCAGTCCGACAGGGGCCGGGCGATTAGCCAAAAACATTCAGTACTTC. Amino acids: CASSPTGAGRLAKNIQYF. V is TRBV2 and J is TRBJ2-4, with TRBD1 matching 8 bases. CDR1 is SNHLY, CDR2 FYNNEI, per germline. CDR3 length equals 18 residues. J gave up 0 bases and V 5 bases, and 12 bases lay outside the gene matches.

The V gene is TRBV30, the J gene TRBJ1-1; no firm D call. Deletions cut 0 bases from V and 10 bases from J, with 9 bases between. CDR1 GTSNPN and CDR2 SVGIG come from the germline V gene (reference sequence). This CDR3 comprises 11 residues. CDR3 sequence: CAWSVTGIAFF. The CDR3 DNA follows: TGTGCCTGGAGTGTGACGGGAATAGCTTTCTTT.

This clone has a single count. The chain has TRBV7-7 and TRBJ2-7; 8 bases align to TRBD1. Germline V gene lookup returns CDR1 SSHAT and CDR2 FNYEAQ (reference sequence). There are 14 residues in the CDR3. After removal of 5 bases from V and 1 base from J, the junction contained 4 bases not matched to a gene. Written as DNA, the CDR3 is TGTGCCAGCAGCCCCGGGACAGGTTCCTACGAGCAGTACTTC. This sequence encodes CASSPGTGSYEQYF.

This CDR3 is CASSEGRGQQNTEAFF. Here the CDR3 DNA reads TGTGCCAGCAGTGAAGGAAGGGGCCAGCAGAACACTGAAGCTTTCTTT. The chain couples TRBV2 to TRBJ1-1; a weak D match, TRBD1 (5 bases). Germline loops: CDR1 SNHLY, CDR2 FYNNEI. V lost 1 base to trimming and J lost 1 base, with 13 bases between them. This CDR3 spans 16 amino acids.

In this sample, this clone turned up once. The chain has TRBV18 and TRBJ2-5, with unresolved D. This CDR3 has 11 amino acids. Germline CDR1 reads KGHSH; CDR2 reads LQKENI. Trimming took 8 bases from V and 1 from J, leaving 5 bases between them. The CDR3 nucleotides are TGTGCCAGCGAGTTCCAAGAGACCCAGTACTTC. This sequence encodes CASEFQETQYF.

The chain has TRBV5-1 and TRBJ1-4; tentative D call: TRBD1 (6 bases). Germline CDR1 reads SGHRS; CDR2 reads YFSETQ. Deletions cut 4 bases from V and 5 bases from J, with 18 bases between. The CDR3 is 16 residues long. The CDR3 coding sequence is TGCGCCAGCAGCCCAGTTAACAGGGCTAGGAATGAAAAACTGTTTTTT. It encodes CASSPVNRARNEKLFF. Using reference TRBV5-1 and TRBJ1-4 for the parts outside the CDR3, the full variable domain is KAGVTQTPRYLIKTRGQQVTLSCSPISGHRSVSWYQQTPGQGLQFLFEYFSETQRNKGNFPGRFSGRQFSNSRSEMNVSTLELGDSALYLCASSPVNRARNEKLFFGSGTQLSVL.

The chain combines TRBV9 with TRBJ2-1, with D perhaps matching TRBD2 (6 bases). Trimming cost V 0 bases and J 2 bases, with 9 bases left between them. Looked up from germline, CDR1 is SGDLS and CDR2 is YYNGEE. The CDR3 spans 15 residues. CDR3 bases: TGTGCCAGCAGCGTAGACGGGAGAACCTACAATGAGCAGTTCTTC. Encoded protein: CASSVDGRTYNEQFF.

V gene TRBV6-6 combines with J gene TRBJ1-4; D gene unclear. V was cut by 7 bases and J by 5 bases, with 11 bases left in between. This CDR3 has 13 residues. Germline values: CDR1 MNHNY, CDR2 SVGAGI (reference sequence). The CDR3 here is CASKIPQNEKLFF. CDR3 DNA sequence: TGTGCCAGCAAGATCCCACAGAATGAAAAACTGTTTTTT.

This clone showed up just a few times. The chain recombines TRBV4-2 with TRBJ1-2, with TRBD1 identical over 7 bases. Germline V gene lookup returns CDR1 LGHNA and CDR2 YNFKEQ. V lost 0 bases, J lost 6 bases, and 10 bases stayed unmatched. The CDR3 loop spans 16 amino acids. The CDR3 sequence is CASSQESTGSFNGYTF. The DNA of the CDR3 is TGTGCCAGCAGCCAAGAATCGACAGGGTCATTTAATGGCTACACCTTC.

This clone was picked up a small number of times. The rearrangement joins TRBV29-1 to TRBJ2-1; TRBD2 agrees at 11 bases. V was clipped by 0 bases and J by 9 bases; unmatched bases: 4. CDR1 is SQVTM, CDR2 ANQGSEA, per germline. CDR3 length: 14 amino acids. This CDR3 is CSVEDGLAGGEQFF. The DNA for the CDR3 is TGCAGCGTTGAAGACGGACTAGCGGGTGGTGAGCAGTTCTTC.

The rearrangement links TRBV28 to TRBJ1-1, with D unresolved. The CDR3 runs to 14 residues. The germline gives CDR1 MDHEN, CDR2 SYDVKM. V lost 7 bases and J 0 bases, leaving 12 bases between the germline ends. This chain's CDR3 is CASTTFGMNTEAFF. In DNA form, the CDR3 reads TGTGCCAGCACCACTTTCGGGATGAACACTGAAGCTTTCTTT.

V is TRBV28 and J is TRBJ1-3; D is perhaps TRBD1 (5 bases). The germline V gene encodes CDR1 MDHEN and CDR2 SYDVKM. The CDR3 runs 16 residues. V lost 2 bases and J lost 2, with 13 bases in between. CDR3 region: CASSLALVGPGNTIYF. CDR3 in DNA: TGTGCCAGCAGTTTAGCCCTGGTGGGGCCTGGAAACACCATATATTTT. Using reference TRBV28 and TRBJ1-3 for the parts outside the CDR3, the full variable domain is DVKVTQSSRYLVKRTGEKVFLECVQDMDHENMFWYRQDPGLGLRLIYFSYDVKMKEKGDIPEGYSVSREKKERFSLILESASTNQTSMYLCASSLALVGPGNTIYFGEGSWLTVV.

The chain joins TRBV10-3 to TRBJ1-6, with 7 positions matching TRBD1. The trim removed 10 bases at V and 5 bases at J, leaving 8 bases unmatched. Germline V gene data show CDR1 as ENHRY and CDR2 as SYGVKD. This CDR3 is 14 amino acids long. The CDR3 region has the DNA TGTGCCACCCTGGGACAGCTTAATAATTCACCCCTCCACTTT. It is translated as CATLGQLNNSPLHF.